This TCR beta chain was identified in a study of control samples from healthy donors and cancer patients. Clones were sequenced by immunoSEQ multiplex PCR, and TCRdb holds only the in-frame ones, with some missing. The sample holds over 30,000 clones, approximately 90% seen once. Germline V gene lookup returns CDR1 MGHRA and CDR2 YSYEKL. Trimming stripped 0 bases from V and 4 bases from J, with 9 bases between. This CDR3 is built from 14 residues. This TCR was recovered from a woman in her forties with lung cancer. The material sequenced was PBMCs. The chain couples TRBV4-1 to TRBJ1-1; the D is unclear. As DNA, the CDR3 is TGCGCCAGCAGCCAAGATCAGGACCTCACTGAAGCTTTCTTT. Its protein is CASSQDQDLTEAFF.